This T cell receptor beta chain originates from a study of identical twins. Using its own MiXCR run on the 5' RACE reads, TCRdb lists one record per CDR3 protein. The repertoire includes hundreds of thousands of distinct CDR3 sequences, roughly 20% of them detected once, and 4.3% sits in the top ten. This CDR3 is 15 amino acids long. V shed 5 bases and J shed 4 bases, with 17 bases lying between them. Everyone who gave samples was a healthy Caucasian. This sample also appeared in a second study, on T cells expressing NK-cell markers. That study adds: Once again these clonotypes came out on top in the CD3+CD56-NKG2C+ fraction of several donors.

This clonotype was obtained from a woman aged 18-35 years in good health. This sequence joins TRBV12-3 or TRBV12-4 and TRBJ2-5; D is perhaps TRBD2 (7 bases). The source material was PBMCs. DNA of the CDR3: TGTGCCAGCAGTGCCGTGAGGGGGGGCGGAGAGACCCAGTACTTC. Its translation is CASSAVRGGGETQYF.